The source of this TCR beta chain is a study of cytomegalovirus exposure and HLA in healthy donors. Whole-study context: Findings of an earlier analysis included 90 million to 120 million unique TCR beta sequences from roughly 190 million T cells.

About this clone itself: Its antigen remains unknown.

Study-level points and caveats: There were about 160 TCR beta chains listed as cytomegalovirus-associated. Most likely, a cluster of highly shared sequence variants arose as a sequencing artifact.

Amplification used 60 Vbeta primers and 13 Jbeta primers. Here immunoSEQ multiplex PCR was the method, and the copy in TCRdb shows in-frame clones only, minus some. Of about 100,000 clones detected, about three quarters appear once; the ten largest clones hold more than 6%. The V gene end was trimmed by 6 bases and the J gene end by 11 bases; junction bases not matched to a gene: 17. Germline V gene lookup returns CDR1 MNHEY and CDR2 SVGAGI. The CDR3 totals 15 residues. Source material: PBMCs. This receptor was taken from a man in his forties in good health and CMV-seropositive. The chain links TRBV6-5 to TRBJ1-2; 8 bases agree with TRBD1. CDR3 in DNA: TGTGCCAGCAGCTTCGCGGCCGACAGGGGTTCTTGGTACACCTTC. Residues: CASSFAADRGSWYTF.